A selection of T cell receptor beta chains follows, all from one sample in a study of post-analysis software for immune sequencing data. MiXCR was run by TCRdb on the PCR reads, yielding one entry per CDR3 protein. The table shows hundreds of thousands of distinct CDR3 sequences, with around 27% occurring only once. Sequencing was performed on blood. The receptors come from a girl aged 10-17 years with multiple sclerosis. The CDR3 runs from the conserved cysteine through the conserved F or W. D genes are given only for firm matches. Clone size is given for some rows only: seen once, a few or many times, or a class if the clone is expanded.

size: -; D: -; length: 15; J: TRBJ2-7; V: TRBV19; CDR3: CASSITSGPSYEQYF; DNA: TGTGCCAGTAGTATTACGAGCGGGCCATCCTACGAGCAGTACTTC
size: few; D: TRBD2; length: 20; J: TRBJ2-7; V: TRBV20-1; CDR3: CSARDRGKGLAGGLTHEQYF; DNA: TGCAGTGCTAGAGATCGGGGAAAGGGACTAGCGGGAGGGCTCACCCACGAGCAGTACTTC
size: many; D: -; length: 11; J: TRBJ2-7; V: TRBV29-1; CDR3: CSVTTAYEQYF; DNA: TGCAGCGTTACCACAGCCTACGAGCAGTACTTC
size: few; D: -; length: 17; J: TRBJ1-1; V: TRBV5-1; CDR3: CASSLGGTHKSETEAFF; DNA: TGCGCCAGCAGCTTGGGAGGGACTCATAAATCAGAAACTGAAGCTTTCTTT
size: -; D: -; length: 15; J: TRBJ1-5; V: TRBV19; CDR3: CASSIGQYSNQPQHF; DNA: TGTGCCAGTAGTATTGGACAGTATAGCAATCAGCCCCAGCATTTT
size: -; D: -; length: 13; J: TRBJ2-1; V: TRBV6-1; CDR3: CASRKLNYNEQFF; DNA: TGTGCCAGCAGGAAATTGAACTACAATGAGCAGTTCTTC
size: -; D: TRBD1; length: 13; J: TRBJ1-2; V: TRBV20-1; CDR3: CSAKTGVVYGYTF; DNA: TGCAGTGCGAAGACAGGGGTGGTCTATGGCTACACCTTC
size: -; D: TRBD2; length: 18; J: TRBJ2-1; V: TRBV7-9; CDR3: CASSLARTSGGAYNEQFF; DNA: TGTGCCAGCAGCTTAGCACGGACTAGCGGCGGAGCCTACAATGAGCAGTTCTTC
size: -; D: TRBD1; length: 12; J: TRBJ1-1; V: TRBV19; CDR3: CASMGTGVRAFF; DNA: TGTGCCAGTATGGGGACAGGGGTGCGAGCTTTCTTT
size: -; D: -; length: 15; J: TRBJ2-7; V: TRBV27; CDR3: CASRSRPQSSYEQYF; DNA: TGTGCCAGCAGGTCCAGACCTCAGTCCTCCTACGAGCAGTACTTC
size: -; D: -; length: 14; J: TRBJ1-1; V: TRBV5-1; CDR3: CASSPGHMNTEAFF; DNA: TGCGCCAGCAGTCCGGGACATATGAACACTGAAGCTTTCTTT
size: -; D: -; length: 13; J: TRBJ2-1; V: TRBV10-3; CDR3: CAISESRGGEQFF; DNA: TGTGCCATCAGTGAGTCGAGAGGCGGTGAGCAGTTCTTC
size: -; D: -; length: 13; J: TRBJ1-1; V: TRBV7-8; CDR3: CASNRVMNTEAFF; DNA: TGTGCCAGCAACAGGGTCATGAACACTGAAGCTTTCTTT
size: many; D: TRBD1; length: 14; J: TRBJ1-2; V: TRBV7-2; CDR3: CASSRRGQGGGYTF; DNA: TGTGCCAGCAGCCGACGTGGACAGGGTGGCGGCTACACCTTC
size: -; D: -; length: 13; J: TRBJ2-1; V: TRBV20-1; CDR3: CRASVPLGNEQFF; DNA: TGCAGGGCCTCGGTCCCCTTGGGGAATGAGCAGTTCTTC
size: few; D: -; length: 15; J: TRBJ2-7; V: TRBV6-2/TRBV6-3; CDR3: CASSYFGEGGYEQYF; DNA: TGTGCCAGCAGTTACTTTGGAGAAGGGGGCTACGAGCAGTACTTC
size: -; D: TRBD1; length: 12; J: TRBJ2-1; V: TRBV20-1; CDR3: CRTGTGSNEQFF; DNA: TGCAGAACCGGGACAGGGTCCAATGAGCAGTTCTTC
size: -; D: TRBD1; length: 15; J: TRBJ1-1; V: TRBV7-2; CDR3: CASSPQGTQNTEAFF; DNA: TGTGCCAGCAGCCCACAGGGGACTCAGAACACTGAAGCTTTCTTT
size: -; D: TRBD1; length: 12; J: TRBJ2-1; V: TRBV24-1; CDR3: CATSAGGYEQFF; DNA: TGTGCCACCAGTGCAGGGGGCTATGAGCAGTTCTTC
size: few; D: -; length: 14; J: TRBJ1-2; V: TRBV4-1; CDR3: CASSQEGHNYGYTF; DNA: TGCGCCAGCAGCCAAGAGGGACATAACTATGGCTACACCTTC
size: few; D: -; length: 13; J: TRBJ2-5; V: TRBV12-3/TRBV12-4; CDR3: CASRVRAWETQYF; DNA: TGTGCCAGCAGAGTCAGGGCTTGGGAGACCCAGTACTTC
size: -; D: -; length: 16; J: TRBJ2-3; V: TRBV20-1; CDR3: CSARDPGGEGTDTQYF; DNA: TGCAGTGCTAGAGATCCTGGGGGAGAGGGCACAGATACGCAGTATTTT
size: -; D: TRBD1; length: 15; J: TRBJ1-5; V: TRBV7-2; CDR3: CTSSLTPGQGQPQHF; DNA: TGTACCAGCAGCTTAACCCCCGGACAGGGACAGCCCCAGCATTTT
size: few; D: TRBD2; length: 17; J: TRBJ2-3; V: TRBV20-1; CDR3: CSADTTDTSGRTDTQYF; DNA: TGCAGTGCTGACACCACCGATACTAGCGGGCGGACAGATACGCAGTATTTT
size: -; D: -; length: 15; J: TRBJ1-5; V: TRBV20-1; CDR3: CSARGTQGKMQPQHF; DNA: TGCAGTGCTAGAGGGACCCAGGGGAAGATGCAGCCCCAGCATTTT
size: few; D: -; length: 13; J: TRBJ1-4; V: TRBV15; CDR3: CAAGPRATEKLFF; DNA: TGTGCCGCGGGCCCCCGGGCGACCGAAAAACTGTTTTTT
size: many; D: -; length: 13; J: TRBJ2-1; V: TRBV9; CDR3: CASSVDSYNEQFF; DNA: TGTGCCAGCAGCGTAGATTCCTACAATGAGCAGTTCTTC
size: once; D: -; length: 14; J: TRBJ2-2; V: TRBV7-9; CDR3: CASSARENTGEPFF; DNA: TGTGCCAGCAGCGCCAGGGAGAACACCGGGGAGCCGTTTTTT
size: -; D: TRBD1; length: 17; J: TRBJ1-5; V: TRBV20-1; CDR3: CSALRGHGTALNQPQHF; DNA: TGCAGTGCTCTTAGGGGACACGGGACAGCCCTCAATCAGCCCCAGCATTTT
size: once; D: TRBD2; length: 13; J: TRBJ2-5; V: TRBV20-1; CDR3: CSARSGSYNEQYF; DNA: TGCAGTGCTAGAAGCGGGAGCTACAATGAGCAGTACTTC
size: -; D: TRBD1; length: 14; J: TRBJ1-6; V: TRBV20-1; CDR3: CSASLGQGGSPLHF; DNA: TGCAGTGCTAGTTTGGGACAGGGTGGTTCACCCCTCCACTTT
size: -; D: -; length: 13; J: TRBJ2-3; V: TRBV6-2/TRBV6-3; CDR3: CASRDSYTDTQYF; DNA: TGTGCCAGCAGAGACAGCTACACAGATACGCAGTATTTT
size: -; D: -; length: 15; J: TRBJ2-1; V: TRBV2; CDR3: CASSETFSPSNEQFF; DNA: TGTGCCAGCAGTGAAACTTTTAGCCCCTCCAATGAGCAGTTCTTC
size: few; D: TRBD2; length: 15; J: TRBJ2-1; V: TRBV20-1; CDR3: CSARVLAGVFDEQFF; DNA: TGCAGTGCTAGAGTACTAGCGGGAGTGTTCGATGAGCAGTTCTTC
size: few; D: -; length: 16; J: TRBJ2-7; V: TRBV28; CDR3: CASRPFGEGGSYEQYF; DNA: TGTGCCAGCAGACCATTCGGGGAGGGGGGCTCCTACGAGCAGTACTTC
size: few; D: TRBD1; length: 13; J: TRBJ2-7; V: TRBV7-2; CDR3: CASTGTGANEQYF; DNA: TGTGCCAGTACCGGGACAGGGGCCAACGAGCAGTACTTC
size: -; D: TRBD1; length: 14; J: TRBJ1-6; V: TRBV12-3/TRBV12-4; CDR3: CASTLFRGTSPLHF; DNA: TGTGCCAGCACCTTATTCAGGGGGACCTCACCCCTCCACTTT
size: -; D: -; length: 13; J: TRBJ1-2; V: TRBV13; CDR3: CASSPQGPLGYTF; DNA: TGTGCCAGCAGCCCACAGGGCCCCCTTGGCTACACCTTC
size: -; D: -; length: 12; J: TRBJ2-7; V: TRBV6-1; CDR3: CASTDDSYEQYF; DNA: TGTGCCAGCACTGACGACAGCTACGAGCAGTACTTC
size: few; D: -; length: 14; J: TRBJ2-5; V: TRBV7-2; CDR3: CASSLDFGERTQYF; DNA: TGTGCCAGCAGCTTAGATTTCGGGGAGCGGACCCAGTACTTC
size: many; D: -; length: 12; J: TRBJ2-1; V: TRBV20-1; CDR3: CSARVVGDEQFF; DNA: TGCAGTGCTAGAGTAGTGGGAGATGAGCAGTTCTTC
size: few; D: -; length: 15; J: TRBJ2-5; V: TRBV7-7; CDR3: CASSLVGSPQETQYF; DNA: TGTGCCAGCAGCTTAGTCGGCAGTCCCCAAGAGACCCAGTACTTC
size: -; D: TRBD1; length: 16; J: TRBJ2-6; V: TRBV15; CDR3: CATAPDRAAGANVLTF; DNA: TGTGCCACCGCACCAGACAGGGCAGCAGGGGCCAACGTCCTGACTTTC
size: few; D: -; length: 15; J: TRBJ2-3; V: TRBV18; CDR3: CASSAGTDRTDTQYF; DNA: TGTGCCAGCTCTGCAGGGACGGACCGCACAGATACGCAGTATTTT
size: -; D: TRBD1; length: 13; J: TRBJ2-7; V: TRBV20-1; CDR3: CSAGRDRGYEQYF; DNA: TGCAGTGCCGGGCGGGACAGGGGTTACGAGCAGTACTTC
size: few; D: -; length: 15; J: TRBJ2-7; V: TRBV5-1; CDR3: CASSLEGGRSYEQYF; DNA: TGCGCCAGCAGCTTGGAGGGGGGCAGGTCCTACGAGCAGTACTTC
size: few; D: -; length: 14; J: TRBJ2-3; V: TRBV7-9; CDR3: CASSFGTVQDTQYF; DNA: TGTGCCAGCAGCTTCGGGACCGTACAAGATACGCAGTATTTT
size: -; D: -; length: 15; J: TRBJ2-3; V: TRBV12-3/TRBV12-4; CDR3: CASIFGTQGGDTQYF; DNA: TGTGCCAGCATCTTCGGGACACAGGGCGGGGATACGCAGTATTTT
size: -; D: -; length: 16; J: TRBJ1-5; V: TRBV7-2; CDR3: CASSPQGAISNQPQHF; DNA: TGTGCCAGCAGCCCCCAGGGAGCCATTAGCAATCAGCCCCAGCATTTT
size: few; D: TRBD2; length: 17; J: TRBJ2-1; V: TRBV7-9; CDR3: CASSLGVSGAQLDEQFF; DNA: TGTGCCAGCAGCTTAGGGGTTAGCGGGGCCCAGTTGGATGAGCAGTTCTTC
size: -; D: -; length: 16; J: TRBJ2-1; V: TRBV12-3/TRBV12-4; CDR3: CASSLLGPNNYNEQFF; DNA: TGTGCCAGCAGTTTATTGGGGCCCAACAACTACAATGAGCAGTTCTTC
size: -; D: -; length: 12; J: TRBJ1-4; V: TRBV15; CDR3: CATSRGREKLFF; DNA: TGTGCCACCAGCAGGGGCCGGGAAAAACTGTTTTTT
size: -; D: TRBD1; length: 14; J: TRBJ2-4; V: TRBV20-1; CDR3: CSARDGDRGNIQYF; DNA: TGCAGTGCTAGAGATGGGGACAGGGGGAACATTCAGTACTTC